This T cell receptor beta chain was captured in a study of shared clonotypes between healthy human individuals. CDR1 and CDR2 (germline): SNHLY, FYNNEI. Between the trimmed V and J ends, which lost 4 bases and 6 bases, there was a span of 9 bases. This CDR3 comprises 13 residues. Details on this clone: Its antigen is as yet unknown.

The test was conducted at deep level. Repertoires were generated with immunoSEQ multiplex PCR, while TCRdb's copy carries only in-frame clones and drops some. The profile shows millions of clones, roughly 92% of them singletons. General observations from the study: A reduction in generation probabilities was seen for non-shared clonotypes relative to those shared by all four donors. Inspection by rarefaction showed sorted-subset sequencing to be incomplete despite large depth. Larger richness was generally estimated for naive than memory subsets.

The V call is TRBV2, the J call TRBJ2-2, with D unresolved. This receptor was identified in a man between 18 and 29 years old in good health. The material sequenced was naive CD4+ T cells sorted from blood. As to subset: CD45RA+ positively selected. In DNA form, the CDR3 reads TGTGCCAGCAGTGTGTTAAGTCCCGGGGAGCTGTTTTTT. The encoded protein is CASSVLSPGELFF.